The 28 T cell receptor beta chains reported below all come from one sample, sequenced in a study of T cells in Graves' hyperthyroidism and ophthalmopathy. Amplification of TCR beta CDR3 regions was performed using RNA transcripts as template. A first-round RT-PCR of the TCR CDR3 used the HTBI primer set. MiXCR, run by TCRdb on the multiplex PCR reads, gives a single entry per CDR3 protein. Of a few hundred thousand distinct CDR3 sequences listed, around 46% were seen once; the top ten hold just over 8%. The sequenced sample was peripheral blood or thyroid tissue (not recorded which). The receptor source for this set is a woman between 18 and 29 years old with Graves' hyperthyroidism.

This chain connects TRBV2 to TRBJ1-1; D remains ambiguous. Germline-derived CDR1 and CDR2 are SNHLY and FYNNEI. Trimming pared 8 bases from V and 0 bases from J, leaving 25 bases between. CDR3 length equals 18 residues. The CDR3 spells CASSPFGEVGLMNTEAFF. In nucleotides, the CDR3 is TGTGCCAGCTCACCTTTTGGGGAGGTGGGCCTCATGAACACTGAAGCTTTCTTT. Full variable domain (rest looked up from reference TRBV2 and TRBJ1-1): EPEVTQTPSHQVTQMGQEVILRCVPISNHLYFYWYRQILGQKVEFLVSFYNNEISEKSEIFDDQFSVERPDGSNFTLKIRSTKLEDSAMYFCASSPFGEVGLMNTEAFFGQGTRLTVV.

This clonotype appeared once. CDR3 amino acids: CASSLEGGLQAFF. CDR3 bases: TGTGCCAGCAGCTTGGAGGGGGGGCTCCAAGCTTTCTTT. The rearrangement joins TRBV11-2 to TRBJ1-1; the D gene is possibly TRBD1 (6 bases). Trimming removed 3 bases at V and 9 bases at J, with 14 bases between. Germline values: CDR1 SGHAT, CDR2 FQNNGV. This CDR3 has 13 residues.

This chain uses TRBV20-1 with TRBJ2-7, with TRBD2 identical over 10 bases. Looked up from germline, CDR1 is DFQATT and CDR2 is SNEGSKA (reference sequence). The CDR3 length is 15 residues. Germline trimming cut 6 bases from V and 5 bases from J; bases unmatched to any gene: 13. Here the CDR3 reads CSAPGASGSPHEQYF. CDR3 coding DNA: TGCAGTGCCCCCGGGGCTAGCGGGAGTCCCCACGAGCAGTACTTC.

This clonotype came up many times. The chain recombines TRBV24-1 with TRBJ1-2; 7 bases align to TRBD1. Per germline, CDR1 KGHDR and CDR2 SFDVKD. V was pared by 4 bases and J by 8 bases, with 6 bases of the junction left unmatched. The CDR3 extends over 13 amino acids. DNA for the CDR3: TGTGCCACCAGTGAGCCGGGACAGCGCGGCTACACCTTC. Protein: CATSEPGQRGYTF.

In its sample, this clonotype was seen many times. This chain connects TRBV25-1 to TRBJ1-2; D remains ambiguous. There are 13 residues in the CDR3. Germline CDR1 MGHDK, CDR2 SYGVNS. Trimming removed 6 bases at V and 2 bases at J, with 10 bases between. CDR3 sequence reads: CASSLGINYGYTF. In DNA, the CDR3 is TGTGCCAGCAGCTTAGGAATAAACTATGGCTACACCTTC.

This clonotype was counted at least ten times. The CDR3 protein is CASSVGYQETQYF. CDR3 sequence (DNA): TGTGCCAGCAGCGTCGGCTACCAAGAGACCCAGTACTTC. The chain links TRBV9 to TRBJ2-5; D uncertain. Germline values: CDR1 SGDLS, CDR2 YYNGEE. CDR3 size: 13 residues. With 2 bases removed from V and 0 bases from J, the gap between germline ends came to 5 bases.

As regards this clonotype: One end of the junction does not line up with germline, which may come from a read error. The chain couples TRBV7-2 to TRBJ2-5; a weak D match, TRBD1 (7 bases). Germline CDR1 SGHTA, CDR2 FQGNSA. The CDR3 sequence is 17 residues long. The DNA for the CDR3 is TGTGCCAGCAGTCCAGGGGGTAGCGGAGTGTACCAAGAGACCCAGAACTTC. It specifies CASSPGGSGVYQETQNF.

The CDR3 sequence: CSVRDRGPTEAFF. In DNA form, the CDR3 reads TGCAGCGTTCGGGACAGGGGGCCCACTGAAGCTTTCTTT. The chain couples TRBV29-1 to TRBJ1-1; 12 positions agree with TRBD1. The germline CDR1 and CDR2 sequences are SQVTM and ANQGSEA. V lost 5 bases and J lost 4; bases outside the gene matches: 2. The CDR3 sequence is 13 residues long.

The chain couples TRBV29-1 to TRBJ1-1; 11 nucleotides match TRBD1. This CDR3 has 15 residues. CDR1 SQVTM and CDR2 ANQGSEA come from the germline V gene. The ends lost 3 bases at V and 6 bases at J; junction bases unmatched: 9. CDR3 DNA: TGCAGCGTTGACCGGGGACAGGGGGGGGTTGCTGAAGCTTTCTTT. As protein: CSVDRGQGGVAEAFF.

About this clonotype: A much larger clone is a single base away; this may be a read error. CDR3 in amino acids: CAISVGVRNQPQHF. The CDR3 nucleotides read TGTGCCATCAGTGTTGGTGTCAGAAATCAGCCCCAGCATTTT. This chain uses TRBV10-3 with TRBJ1-5; D not certain. The V and J ends lost 4 bases and 4 bases respectively, with 11 bases between them. Germline-derived CDR1 and CDR2 are ENHRY and SYGVKD. The CDR3 runs to 14 residues.

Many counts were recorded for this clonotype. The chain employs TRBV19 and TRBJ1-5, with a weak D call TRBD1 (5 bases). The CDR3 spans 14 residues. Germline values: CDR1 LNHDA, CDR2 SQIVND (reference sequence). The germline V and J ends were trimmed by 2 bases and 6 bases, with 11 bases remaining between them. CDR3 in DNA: TGTGCCAGTAGTATACCGGGGCGAAGTCAGCCCCAGCATTTT. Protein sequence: CASSIPGRSQPQHF. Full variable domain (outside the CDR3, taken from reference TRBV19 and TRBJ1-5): DGGITQSPKYLFRKEGQNVTLSCEQNLNHDAMYWYRQDPGQGLRLIYYSQIVNDFQKGDIAEGYSVSREKKESFPLTVTSAQKNPTAFYLCASSIPGRSQPQHFGDGTRLSIL.

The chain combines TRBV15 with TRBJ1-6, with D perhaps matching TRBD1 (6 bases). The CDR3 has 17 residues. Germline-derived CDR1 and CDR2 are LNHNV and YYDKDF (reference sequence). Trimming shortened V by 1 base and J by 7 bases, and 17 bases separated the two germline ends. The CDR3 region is CATSRAGAGVLNSPLHF. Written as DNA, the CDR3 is TGTGCCACCAGCAGAGCTGGGGCAGGGGTATTGAATTCACCCCTCCACTTT.

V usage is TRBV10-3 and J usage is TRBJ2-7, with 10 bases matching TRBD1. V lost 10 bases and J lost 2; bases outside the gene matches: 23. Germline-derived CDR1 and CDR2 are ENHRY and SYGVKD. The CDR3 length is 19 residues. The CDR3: CASSPVESGDRGQPYEQYF. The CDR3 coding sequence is TGTGCCAGCAGCCCTGTAGAGAGCGGGGACAGGGGCCAGCCCTACGAGCAGTACTTC.

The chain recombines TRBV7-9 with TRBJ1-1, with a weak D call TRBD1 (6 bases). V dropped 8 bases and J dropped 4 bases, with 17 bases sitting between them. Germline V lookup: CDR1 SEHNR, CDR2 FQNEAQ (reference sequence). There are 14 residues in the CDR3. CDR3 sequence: CASVTQGSGTEAFF. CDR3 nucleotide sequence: TGTGCCAGCGTCACACAGGGTTCTGGCACTGAAGCTTTCTTT.

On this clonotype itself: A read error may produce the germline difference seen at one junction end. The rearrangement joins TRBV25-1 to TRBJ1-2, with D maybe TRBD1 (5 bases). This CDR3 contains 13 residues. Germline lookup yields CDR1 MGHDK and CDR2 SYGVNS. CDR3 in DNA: TGTGCCGGCAGTACCTCAGGGTCCTATGGCTACACCTTC. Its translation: CAGSTSGSYGYTF.

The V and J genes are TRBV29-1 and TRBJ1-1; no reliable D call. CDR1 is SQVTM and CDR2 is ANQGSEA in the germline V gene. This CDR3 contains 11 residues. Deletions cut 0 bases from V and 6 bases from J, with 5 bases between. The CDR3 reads CSVEEGSEAFF. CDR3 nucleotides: TGCAGCGTTGAAGAGGGCTCTGAAGCTTTCTTT.

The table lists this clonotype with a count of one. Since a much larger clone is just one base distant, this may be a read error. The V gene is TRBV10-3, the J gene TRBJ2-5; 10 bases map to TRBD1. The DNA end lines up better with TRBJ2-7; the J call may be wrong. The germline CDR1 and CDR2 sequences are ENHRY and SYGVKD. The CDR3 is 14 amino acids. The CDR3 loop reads CAISGSGQGSEQYF. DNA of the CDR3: TGTGCCATCAGTGGGTCGGGACAGGGGAGCGAGCAGTACTTC.

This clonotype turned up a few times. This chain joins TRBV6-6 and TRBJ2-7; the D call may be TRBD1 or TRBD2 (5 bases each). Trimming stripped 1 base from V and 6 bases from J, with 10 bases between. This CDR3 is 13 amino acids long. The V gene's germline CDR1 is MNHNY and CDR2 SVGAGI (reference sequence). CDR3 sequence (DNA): TGTGCCAGCAGTTACTTGTCCGGGACCGAGCAGTACTTC. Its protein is CASSYLSGTEQYF.

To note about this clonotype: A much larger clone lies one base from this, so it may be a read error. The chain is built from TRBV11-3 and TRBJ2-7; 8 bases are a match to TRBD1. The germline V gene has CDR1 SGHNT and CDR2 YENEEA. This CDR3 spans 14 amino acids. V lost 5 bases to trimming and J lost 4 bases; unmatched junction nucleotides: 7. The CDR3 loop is CASSPRDRIYEQYF. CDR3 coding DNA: TGTGCCAGCAGCCCCCGGGACAGGATATACGAGCAGTACTTC.

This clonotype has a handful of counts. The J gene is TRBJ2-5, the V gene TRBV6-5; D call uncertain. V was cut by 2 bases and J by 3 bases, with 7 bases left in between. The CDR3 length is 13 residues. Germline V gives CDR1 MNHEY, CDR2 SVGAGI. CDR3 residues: CASSYLPKETQYF. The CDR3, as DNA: TGTGCCAGCAGTTACCTCCCAAAAGAGACCCAGTACTTC.

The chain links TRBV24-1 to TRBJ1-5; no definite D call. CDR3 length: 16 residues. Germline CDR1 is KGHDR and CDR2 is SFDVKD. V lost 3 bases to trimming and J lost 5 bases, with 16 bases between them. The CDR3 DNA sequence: TGTGCCACCAGTGATCCCGCAGCGGGGTGGGATCAGCCCCAGCATTTT. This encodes CATSDPAAGWDQPQHF.

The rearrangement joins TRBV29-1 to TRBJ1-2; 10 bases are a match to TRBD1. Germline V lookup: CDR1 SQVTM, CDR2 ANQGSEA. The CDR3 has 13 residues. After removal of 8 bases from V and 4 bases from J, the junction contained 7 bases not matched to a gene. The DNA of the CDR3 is TGCAGCAGACAGGGGGCTGATGGCTATGGCTACACCTTC. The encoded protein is CSRQGADGYGYTF.

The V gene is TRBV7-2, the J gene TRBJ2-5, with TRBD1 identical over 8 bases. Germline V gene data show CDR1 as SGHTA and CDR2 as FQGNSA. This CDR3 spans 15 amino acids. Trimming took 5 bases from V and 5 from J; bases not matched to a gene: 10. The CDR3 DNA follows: TGTGCCAGCAGCCGAGAGGACAGGGTGGCCGAGACCCAGTACTTC. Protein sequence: CASSREDRVAETQYF.

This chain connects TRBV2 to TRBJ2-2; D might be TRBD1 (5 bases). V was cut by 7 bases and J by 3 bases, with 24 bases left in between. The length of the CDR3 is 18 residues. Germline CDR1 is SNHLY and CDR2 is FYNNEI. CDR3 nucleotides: TGTGCCAGCACCTCCCCGACAGCCTTCTATGGCTACACCGGGGAGCTGTTTTTT. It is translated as CASTSPTAFYGYTGELFF.

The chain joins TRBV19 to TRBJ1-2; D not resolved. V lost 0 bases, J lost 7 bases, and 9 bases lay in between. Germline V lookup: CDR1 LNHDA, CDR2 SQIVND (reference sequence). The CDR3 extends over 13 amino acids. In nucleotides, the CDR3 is TGTGCCAGTAGTATAGAAGCAGGCTCTGGCTACACCTTC. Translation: CASSIEAGSGYTF.

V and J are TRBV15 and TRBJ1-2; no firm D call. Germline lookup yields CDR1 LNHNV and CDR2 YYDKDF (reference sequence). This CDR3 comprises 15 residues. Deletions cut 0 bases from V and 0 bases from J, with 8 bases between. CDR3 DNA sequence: TGTGCCACCAGCAGAGATCAGGACGCTAACTATGGCTACACCTTC. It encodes CATSRDQDANYGYTF.

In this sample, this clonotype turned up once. The CDR3 coding sequence is TGTGCCAGCAGCTTAGGGCAGGCCGAGGTAAATCAGCCCCAGCATTTT. Its translation is CASSLGQAEVNQPQHF. The chain joins TRBV7-4 to TRBJ1-5; D gene ambiguous. CDR1 SGHVT and CDR2 SQSDAQ come from the germline V gene. The CDR3 runs 16 residues. Deletions cut 1 base from V and 4 bases from J, with 14 bases between.

Written as DNA, the CDR3 is TGTGCCAGCAGCTTATCGCTAGGGGCTAGCGGGAGTGGGGAGCAGTACTTC. It is translated as CASSLSLGASGSGEQYF. This chain joins TRBV7-2 and TRBJ2-7; 10 bases match TRBD2. Unmatched junction bases numbered 14, after V lost 2 bases and J lost 7 bases. The CDR3 contains 17 residues. The germline V gene encodes CDR1 SGHTA and CDR2 FQGNSA. Drawing the rest from reference TRBV7-2 and TRBJ2-7, the complete variable domain is GAGVSQSPSNKVTEKGKDVELRCDPISGHTALYWYRQSLGQGLEFLIYFQGNSAPDKSGLPSDRFSAERTGGSVSTLTIQRTQQEDSAVYLCASSLSLGASGSGEQYFGPGTRLTVT.